One TCR beta chain is described in this entry. Its antigen is unknown. This record comes from a study of cytomegalovirus exposure and HLA in healthy donors. Findings of the study overall: Some TCR beta chains (more than 150 of them) were listed as cytomegalovirus-associated.

The PCR used 60 Vbeta and 13 Jbeta primers. Sequencing was performed with immunoSEQ multiplex PCR; in TCRdb, only in-frame clones are kept and a portion is missing. Of roughly 130,000 clones detected, about 80% appear once; the ten largest clones hold about 3.3%. The CDR3 contains 15 residues. Germline V CDR1 and CDR2: KGHSH, LQKENI. J was trimmed by 7 bases and V by 4 bases; bases with no gene match: 7. This receptor was identified in a male donor in good health and CMV-seronegative. V gene TRBV18 combines with J gene TRBJ2-3; the match to TRBD1 covers 11 bases. Sample: PBMCs. The CDR3 reads CASSLRTGGGNTQYF. The CDR3 DNA is TGTGCCAGCTCACTCCGGACAGGGGGCGGTAATACGCAGTATTTT.